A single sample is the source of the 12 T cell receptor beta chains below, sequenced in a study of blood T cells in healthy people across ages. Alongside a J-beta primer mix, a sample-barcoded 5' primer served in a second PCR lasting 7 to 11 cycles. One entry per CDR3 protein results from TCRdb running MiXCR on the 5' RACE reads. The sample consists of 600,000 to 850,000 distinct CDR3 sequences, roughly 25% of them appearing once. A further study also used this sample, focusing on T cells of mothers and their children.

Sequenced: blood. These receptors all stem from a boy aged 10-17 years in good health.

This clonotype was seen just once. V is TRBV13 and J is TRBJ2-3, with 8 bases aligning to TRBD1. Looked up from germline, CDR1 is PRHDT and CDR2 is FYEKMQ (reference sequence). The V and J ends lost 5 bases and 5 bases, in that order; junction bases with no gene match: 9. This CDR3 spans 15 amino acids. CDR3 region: CASSPLQGAEDTQYF. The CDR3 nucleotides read TGTGCCAGCAGCCCCCTGCAGGGGGCGGAAGATACGCAGTATTTT.

The chain's CDR3 is CASSSRKSSGGETQYF. The CDR3 region has the DNA TGTGCCAGCAGCTCCCGAAAATCTAGCGGGGGAGAGACCCAGTACTTC. The gene calls are TRBV7-2 and TRBJ2-5; 10 positions match TRBD2. After removal of 4 bases from V and 4 bases from J, the junction contained 9 bases not matched to a gene. This CDR3 contains 16 residues. From germline, CDR1 is SGHTA and CDR2 FQGNSA.

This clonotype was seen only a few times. The CDR3 DNA sequence: TGCAGTGCTAGAACCGGGACGGCCTCCTACGAGCAGTACTTC. Its protein product is CSARTGTASYEQYF. The chain is built from TRBV20-1 and TRBJ2-7, with D perhaps being TRBD1 or TRBD2 (5 bases each). The CDR3 totals 14 residues. Trimming cost V 2 bases and J 0 bases, with 11 bases left between them. The germline CDR1 and CDR2 sequences are DFQATT and SNEGSKA (reference sequence).

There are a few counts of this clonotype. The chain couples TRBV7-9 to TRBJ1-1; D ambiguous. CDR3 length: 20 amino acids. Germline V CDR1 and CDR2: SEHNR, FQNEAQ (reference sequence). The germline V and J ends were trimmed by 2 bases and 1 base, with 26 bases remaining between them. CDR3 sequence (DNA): TGTGCCAGCAGCTTAACCAACCTGGTTCGGGCCCAAACAGAGAACACTGAAGCTTTCTTT. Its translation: CASSLTNLVRAQTENTEAFF.

The CDR3, as DNA: TGCAGTCCCACGACTAGCGGGAGGATCGAGCAGTTCTTC. It is translated as CSPTTSGRIEQFF. This chain joins TRBV20-1 and TRBJ2-5; 13 positions match TRBD2. The closer fit of TRBJ2-1 to the DNA end suggests the J call may be wrong. The CDR3 extends over 13 amino acids. CDR1 is DFQATT and CDR2 is SNEGSKA in the germline V gene (reference sequence).

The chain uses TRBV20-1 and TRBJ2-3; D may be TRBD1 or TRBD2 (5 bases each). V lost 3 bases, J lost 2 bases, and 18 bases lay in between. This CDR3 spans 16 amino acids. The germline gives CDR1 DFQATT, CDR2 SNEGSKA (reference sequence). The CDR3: CSASKWDPNPTDTQYF. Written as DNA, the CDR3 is TGCAGTGCTAGTAAATGGGACCCGAACCCCACAGATACGCAGTATTTT.

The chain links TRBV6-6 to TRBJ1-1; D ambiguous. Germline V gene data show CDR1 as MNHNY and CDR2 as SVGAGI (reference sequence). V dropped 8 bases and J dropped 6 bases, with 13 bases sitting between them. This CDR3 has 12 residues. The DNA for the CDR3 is TGTGCCAGCGGTACAACACCTCCTGAAGCTTTCTTT. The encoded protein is CASGTTPPEAFF.

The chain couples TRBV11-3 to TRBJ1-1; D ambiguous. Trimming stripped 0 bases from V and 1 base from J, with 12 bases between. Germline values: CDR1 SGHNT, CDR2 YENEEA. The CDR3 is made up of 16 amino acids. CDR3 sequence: CASSLEARRANTEAFF. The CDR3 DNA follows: TGTGCCAGCAGCTTAGAGGCCCGCAGAGCGAACACTGAAGCTTTCTTT. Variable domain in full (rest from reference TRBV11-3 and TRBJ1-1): EAGVVQSPRYKIIEKKQPVAFWCNPISGHNTLYWYLQNLGQGPELLIRYENEEAVDDSQLPKDRFSAERLKGVDSTLKIQPAELGDSAVYLCASSLEARRANTEAFFGQGTRLTVV.

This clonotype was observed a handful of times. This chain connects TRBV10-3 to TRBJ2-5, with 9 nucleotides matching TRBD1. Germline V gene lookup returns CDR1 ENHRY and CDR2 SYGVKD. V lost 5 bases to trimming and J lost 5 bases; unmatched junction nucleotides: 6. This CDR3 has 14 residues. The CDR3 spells CAISRDRDGETQYF. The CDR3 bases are TGTGCCATCAGTCGGGACAGGGATGGGGAGACCCAGTACTTC.

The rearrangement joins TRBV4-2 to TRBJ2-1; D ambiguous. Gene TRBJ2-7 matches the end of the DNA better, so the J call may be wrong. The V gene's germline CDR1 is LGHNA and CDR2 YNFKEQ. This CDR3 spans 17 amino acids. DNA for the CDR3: TGTGCCAGCAGCCAACTCCCCGCGCCTAGAAATTCTTACGAGCAGTACTTC. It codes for CASSQLPAPRNSYEQYF.

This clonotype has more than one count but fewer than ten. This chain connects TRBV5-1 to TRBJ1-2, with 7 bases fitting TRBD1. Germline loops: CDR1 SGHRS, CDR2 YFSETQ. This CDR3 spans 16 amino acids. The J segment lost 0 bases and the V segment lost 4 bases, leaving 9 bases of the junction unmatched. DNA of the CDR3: TGCGCCAGCAGCACACTGAGGGGACAGACTAACTATGGCTACACCTTC. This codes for CASSTLRGQTNYGYTF.

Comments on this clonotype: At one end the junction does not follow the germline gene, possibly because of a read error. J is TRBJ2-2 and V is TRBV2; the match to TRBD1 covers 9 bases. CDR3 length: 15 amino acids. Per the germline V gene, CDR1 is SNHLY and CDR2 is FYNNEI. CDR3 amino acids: CTSSTGQGRTGELFF. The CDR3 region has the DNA TGTACCAGCAGTACAGGACAGGGGCGAACCGGGGAGCTGTTTTTT.